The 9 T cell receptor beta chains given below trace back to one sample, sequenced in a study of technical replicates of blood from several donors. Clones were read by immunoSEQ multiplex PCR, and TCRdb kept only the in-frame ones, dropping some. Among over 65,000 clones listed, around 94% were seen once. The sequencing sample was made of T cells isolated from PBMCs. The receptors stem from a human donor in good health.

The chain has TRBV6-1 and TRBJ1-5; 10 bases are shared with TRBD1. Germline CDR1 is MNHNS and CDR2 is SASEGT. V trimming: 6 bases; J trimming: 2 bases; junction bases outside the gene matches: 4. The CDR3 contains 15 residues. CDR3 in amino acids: CASRETGGGNQPQHF. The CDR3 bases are TGTGCCAGCAGGGAGACAGGGGGCGGCAATCAGCCCCAGCATTTT.

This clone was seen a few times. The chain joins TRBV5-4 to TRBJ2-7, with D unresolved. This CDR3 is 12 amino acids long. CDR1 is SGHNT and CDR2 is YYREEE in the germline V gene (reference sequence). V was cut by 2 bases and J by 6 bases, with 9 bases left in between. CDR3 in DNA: TGTGCCAGCAGCTTCCGTACTGGCGAGCAGTACTTC. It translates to CASSFRTGEQYF.

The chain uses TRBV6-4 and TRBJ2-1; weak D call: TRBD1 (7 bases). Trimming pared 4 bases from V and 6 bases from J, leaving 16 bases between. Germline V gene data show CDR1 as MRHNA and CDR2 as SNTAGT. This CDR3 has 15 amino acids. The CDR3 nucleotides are TGTGCCAGCAGTGTCTGGAGGGGGCGAGCCAATGAGCAGTTCTTC. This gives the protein CASSVWRGRANEQFF.

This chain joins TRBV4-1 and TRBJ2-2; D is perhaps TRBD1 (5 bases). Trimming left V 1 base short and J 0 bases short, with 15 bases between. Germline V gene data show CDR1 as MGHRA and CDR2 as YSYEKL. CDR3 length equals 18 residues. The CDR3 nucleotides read TGCGCCAGCAGCCAAGGTGGCTGGGCAGGGACGAACACCGGGGAGCTGTTTTTT. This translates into CASSQGGWAGTNTGELFF.

The CDR3 protein is CSTMTGGETEAFF. In DNA form, the CDR3 reads TGCAGCACTATGACAGGGGGAGAAACTGAAGCTTTCTTT. The V and J genes are TRBV29-1 and TRBJ1-1, with TRBD1 matching 9 bases. After removal of 8 bases from V and 5 bases from J, the junction contained 9 bases not matched to a gene. Looked up from germline, CDR1 is SQVTM and CDR2 is ANQGSEA. CDR3 length: 13 amino acids. Full variable domain (rest looked up from reference TRBV29-1 and TRBJ1-1): SAVISQKPSRDICQRGTSLTIQCQVDSQVTMMFWYRQQPGQSLTLIATANQGSEATYESGFVIDKFPISRPNLTFSTLTVSNMSPEDSSIYLCSTMTGGETEAFFGQGTRLTVV.

This CDR3 reads CASSEHRDRANEQFF. Written as DNA, the CDR3 is TGTGCCAGCAGTGAGCACCGGGACAGGGCCAATGAGCAGTTCTTC. The chain recombines TRBV6-1 with TRBJ2-1; 9 bases line up with TRBD1. The CDR3 contains 15 residues. CDR1 and CDR2 (germline): MNHNS, SASEGT. The J segment lost 6 bases and the V segment lost 3 bases, leaving 6 bases of the junction unmatched.

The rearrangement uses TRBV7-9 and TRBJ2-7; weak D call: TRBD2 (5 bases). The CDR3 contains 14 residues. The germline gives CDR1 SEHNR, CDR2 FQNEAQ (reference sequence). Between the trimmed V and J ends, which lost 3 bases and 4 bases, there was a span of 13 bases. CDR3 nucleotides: TGTGCCAGCAGCTTCCCGGGAACCCAGTACGAGCAGTACTTC. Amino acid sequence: CASSFPGTQYEQYF.

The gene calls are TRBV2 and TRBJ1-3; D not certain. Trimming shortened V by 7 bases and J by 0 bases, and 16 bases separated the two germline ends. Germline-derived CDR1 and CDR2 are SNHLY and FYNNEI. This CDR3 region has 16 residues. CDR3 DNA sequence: TGTGCCAGCAAGTCGCACAGACGGATCTCTGGAAACACCATATATTTT. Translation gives CASKSHRRISGNTIYF.

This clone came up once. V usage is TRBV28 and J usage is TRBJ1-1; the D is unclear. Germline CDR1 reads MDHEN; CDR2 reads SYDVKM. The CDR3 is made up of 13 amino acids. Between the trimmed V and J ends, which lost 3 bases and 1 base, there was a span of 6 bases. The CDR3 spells CASSFEANTEAFF. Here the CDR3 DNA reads TGTGCCAGCAGTTTTGAGGCGAACACTGAAGCTTTCTTT.